These 22 T cell receptor beta chains came from one sample sequenced in a study of blood T cell repertoires in COVID-19. Here immunoSEQ multiplex PCR was the method, and the copy in TCRdb shows in-frame clones only, minus some. The table lists 150,000 to 200,000 clones, approximately 83% of them singletons, with over 2.5% in the top ten. Sequencing was performed on peripheral blood. Receptors were obtained from a man aged 60 to 75 with acute or convalescent COVID-19.

The chain uses TRBV4-3 and TRBJ2-1; 11 nucleotides align to TRBD1. This CDR3 has 16 amino acids. After removal of 3 bases from V and 7 bases from J, the junction contained 8 bases not matched to a gene. Germline V lookup: CDR1 LGHNA, CDR2 YSLEER. CDR3 nucleotides: TGCGCCAGCAGCCACGACGGGACAGGGGGTGAAAATGAGCAGTTCTTC. It specifies CASSHDGTGGENEQFF.

This chain connects TRBV4-1 to TRBJ2-1, with 15 bases fitting TRBD2. Trimming took 5 bases from V and 2 from J; bases not matched to a gene: 7. This CDR3 has 18 amino acids. Germline V lookup: CDR1 MGHRA, CDR2 YSYEKL. The CDR3 coding sequence is TGCGCCAGCAGCGGCGGACTAGCGGGAGGGAAGACCTACAATGAGCAGTTCTTC. As protein: CASSGGLAGGKTYNEQFF.

A single count supports this clone. The chain combines TRBV10-3 with TRBJ2-1; 7 bases are a match to TRBD1. CDR1 is ENHRY and CDR2 is SYGVKD in the germline V gene. The CDR3 loop spans 14 amino acids. Trimming removed 6 bases from V and 4 bases from J; junction bases left unmatched: 6. CDR3 DNA sequence: TGTGCCATCAGCCCCGGGACAGCATACAATGAGCAGTTCTTC. Translation: CAISPGTAYNEQFF.

This clone was counted between two and nine times. The V call is TRBV27, the J call TRBJ1-4, with TRBD1 identical over 7 bases. The CDR3 is 18 residues long. Losses at the gene ends were 0 bases for V and 1 base for J; bases not matched to a gene: 8. Germline V gives CDR1 MNHEY, CDR2 SMNVEV (reference sequence). The CDR3 DNA is TGTGCCAGCAGTTTATCCTCGACAGGGTTTAGAACTAATGAAAAACTGTTTTTT. This codes for CASSLSSTGFRTNEKLFF.

The V gene is TRBV4-3, the J gene TRBJ2-7; 10 nucleotides agree with TRBD2. V gave up 3 bases and J gave up 6 bases; unmatched junction bases: 17. Germline V gene sequence: CDR1 LGHNA, CDR2 YSLEER. The CDR3 has 18 residues. CDR3 sequence reads: CASSHAEGVSGRAPEQYF. As DNA, the CDR3 is TGCGCCAGCAGCCACGCTGAAGGTGTAAGCGGGAGGGCCCCCGAGCAGTACTTC.

The chain combines TRBV5-3 with TRBJ1-5, with 7 bases fitting TRBD1. TRBV5-3 carries the ORF label, with uncertain function. V was pared by 5 bases and J by 5 bases, with 13 bases of the junction left unmatched. The CDR3 totals 16 residues. The CDR3 bases are TGTGCCAGAAGTGTCCGCAGGGGGGAGATCGATCAGCCCCAGCATTTT. It is translated as CARSVRRGEIDQPQHF.

The chain is built from TRBV5-1 and TRBJ1-1, with 7 nucleotides matching TRBD1. The trim removed 6 bases at V and 7 bases at J, leaving 15 bases unmatched. The CDR3 is made up of 15 amino acids. CDR1 is SGHRS and CDR2 is YFSETQ in the germline V gene. The CDR3 is CASIPSGGSVGEAFF. The DNA for the CDR3 is TGCGCCAGCATCCCATCAGGGGGATCGGTGGGTGAAGCTTTCTTT.

The gene calls are TRBV4-2 and TRBJ2-3; 8 nucleotides match TRBD2. CDR1 LGHNA and CDR2 YNFKEQ come from the germline V gene. CDR3 length: 16 residues. Germline trimming cut 5 bases from V and 4 bases from J; bases unmatched to any gene: 11. The DNA for the CDR3 is TGTGCCAGCAGCGGCGGGCCGGGAGGGCTGCCAGATACGCAGTATTTT. Translating gives CASSGGPGGLPDTQYF.

This sequence joins TRBV27 and TRBJ2-5; D is perhaps TRBD1 (6 bases). The V end was cut by 5 bases, the J end by 1 base, with 8 bases between. The CDR3 runs to 13 residues. CDR1 and CDR2 (germline): MNHEY, SMNVEV (reference sequence). This CDR3 reads CASSNRVQETQYF. CDR3 in DNA: TGTGCCAGCAGTAACAGGGTCCAAGAGACCCAGTACTTC.

This chain connects TRBV7-3 to TRBJ2-1, with 7 nucleotides matching TRBD2. Trimming cost V 2 bases and J 6 bases; bases outside gene matches: 10. CDR1 and CDR2 (germline): SGHTA, FQGTGA. The CDR3 sequence is 16 residues long. The CDR3 DNA is TGTGCCAGCAGCTTAGACCCTCCGGGAGGAGGCAATGAGCAGTTCTTC. Its protein product is CASSLDPPGGGNEQFF.

Only a few counts were recorded for this clone. The V call is TRBV20-1, the J call TRBJ2-5, with a possible D match to TRBD2 (6 bases). The CDR3 sequence is 13 residues long. The V end was cut by 3 bases, the J end by 2 bases, with 10 bases between. The germline V gene encodes CDR1 DFQATT and CDR2 SNEGSKA (reference sequence). The DNA of the CDR3 is TGCAGTGCTAGTATTCGGGGGCAAGAGACCCAGTACTTC. It specifies CSASIRGQETQYF.

This sequence joins TRBV11-1 and TRBJ1-2; D is perhaps TRBD1 (5 bases). From germline, CDR1 is SGHAT and CDR2 FQDESV (reference sequence). The CDR3 totals 13 residues. Trimming removed 5 bases from V and 7 bases from J, with 14 bases in between. CDR3 protein: CASSPREWSGYTF. In DNA form, the CDR3 reads TGTGCCAGCAGCCCCAGGGAATGGAGTGGCTACACCTTC. Together with reference TRBV11-1 and TRBJ1-2, the CDR3 gives the full variable domain: EAEVAQSPRYKITEKSQAVAFWCDPISGHATLYWYRQILGQGPELLVQFQDESVVDDSQLPKDRFSAERLKGVDSTLKIQPAELGDSAMYLCASSPREWSGYTFGSGTRLTVV.

This chain connects TRBV5-6 to TRBJ2-1, with 10 nucleotides matching TRBD2. Looked up from germline, CDR1 is SGHDT and CDR2 is YYEEEE. V trimming: 4 bases; J trimming: 6 bases; junction bases outside the gene matches: 7. The CDR3 is made up of 15 amino acids. CDR3 residues: CASSPGTSVLNEQFF. The CDR3 nucleotides read TGTGCCAGCAGCCCGGGGACTAGCGTGCTCAATGAGCAGTTCTTC.

The chain links TRBV7-6 to TRBJ2-5; 7 nucleotides align to TRBD2. This CDR3 spans 17 amino acids. Looked up from germline, CDR1 is SGHVS and CDR2 is FNYEAQ. Trimming cost V 5 bases and J 2 bases; bases outside gene matches: 14. The CDR3 protein is CASSQNPSGERQETQYF. DNA for the CDR3: TGTGCCAGCAGCCAAAACCCTAGCGGAGAACGACAAGAGACCCAGTACTTC.

This chain links TRBV15 with TRBJ2-2, with 11 bases identical to TRBD2. The J segment lost 7 bases and the V segment lost 3 bases, leaving 4 bases of the junction unmatched. Germline V gene lookup returns CDR1 LNHNV and CDR2 YYDKDF (reference sequence). The CDR3 runs 15 residues. CDR3 nucleotides: TGTGCCACCAGCAGGACTAGCGGGATAGTCGGGGAGCTGTTTTTT. It encodes CATSRTSGIVGELFF.

This clone was picked up a small number of times. The gene calls are TRBV5-4 and TRBJ2-5, with D possibly matching TRBD1 (5 bases). The V and J ends lost 4 bases and 2 bases respectively, with 9 bases between them. This CDR3 comprises 13 residues. Germline CDR1 reads SGHNT; CDR2 reads YYREEE (reference sequence). The CDR3 here is CASSPRQQETQYF. For the CDR3, the DNA is TGTGCCAGCAGCCCTCGACAGCAAGAGACCCAGTACTTC.

The chain uses TRBV5-1 and TRBJ2-1, with TRBD2 identical over 11 bases. J was trimmed by 6 bases and V by 1 base; bases with no gene match: 12. This CDR3 comprises 18 residues. Per the germline V gene, CDR1 is SGHRS and CDR2 is YFSETQ. The DNA for the CDR3 is TGCGCCAGCAGCTTGTCGGGTTCTCTAGCGGGAGGAGCCAATGAGCAGTTCTTC. Its translation: CASSLSGSLAGGANEQFF.

This clone was seen only a few times. The V and J genes are TRBV28 and TRBJ2-1; D unresolved. V was trimmed by 7 bases and J by 9 bases, leaving 10 bases between them. The CDR3 extends over 11 amino acids. From germline, CDR1 is MDHEN and CDR2 SYDVKM. The DNA of the CDR3 is TGTGCCAGCACCCATAGTCGTGAGCAGTTCTTC. It codes for CASTHSREQFF.

The rearrangement links TRBV7-3 to TRBJ2-7; 8 bases line up with TRBD2. The germline CDR1 and CDR2 sequences are SGHTA and FQGTGA. The ends lost 5 bases at V and 0 bases at J; junction bases unmatched: 12. The CDR3 runs to 17 residues. The CDR3 here is CASSQGAGGRSSYEQYF. The CDR3 region has the DNA TGTGCCAGCAGCCAAGGGGCGGGCGGGAGGAGCTCCTACGAGCAGTACTTC. Full variable domain (outside the CDR3, taken from reference TRBV7-3 and TRBJ2-7): GAGVSQTPSNKVTEKGKYVELRCDPISGHTALYWYRQSLGQGPEFLIYFQGTGAADDSGLPNDRFFAVRPEGSVSTLKIQRTERGDSAVYLCASSQGAGGRSSYEQYFGPGTRLTVT.

The chain joins TRBV9 to TRBJ2-2; 8 bases align to TRBD2. Germline V gene data show CDR1 as SGDLS and CDR2 as YYNGEE. The CDR3 sequence is 16 residues long. V was pared by 4 bases and J by 0 bases, with 5 bases of the junction left unmatched. The CDR3 protein is CASSPGGLANTGELFF. DNA of the CDR3: TGTGCCAGCAGCCCCGGGGGACTAGCGAACACCGGGGAGCTGTTTTTT.

The V and J genes are TRBV12-3 or TRBV12-4 and TRBJ2-5; D is perhaps TRBD2 (5 bases). V lost 1 base, J lost 5 bases, and 8 bases lay in between. The CDR3 contains 13 residues. The CDR3: CASSLGTSETQYF. As DNA, the CDR3 is TGTGCCAGCAGTTTAGGGACTTCGGAGACCCAGTACTTC.

The rearrangement joins TRBV18 to TRBJ2-1, with 10 bases that match TRBD1. The CDR3 length is 14 residues. Germline lookup yields CDR1 KGHSH and CDR2 LQKENI. J was trimmed by 3 bases and V by 5 bases; bases with no gene match: 1. This CDR3 is CASSRDRGYNEQFF. The CDR3 DNA reads as TGTGCCAGCTCAAGGGACAGGGGCTACAATGAGCAGTTCTTC.